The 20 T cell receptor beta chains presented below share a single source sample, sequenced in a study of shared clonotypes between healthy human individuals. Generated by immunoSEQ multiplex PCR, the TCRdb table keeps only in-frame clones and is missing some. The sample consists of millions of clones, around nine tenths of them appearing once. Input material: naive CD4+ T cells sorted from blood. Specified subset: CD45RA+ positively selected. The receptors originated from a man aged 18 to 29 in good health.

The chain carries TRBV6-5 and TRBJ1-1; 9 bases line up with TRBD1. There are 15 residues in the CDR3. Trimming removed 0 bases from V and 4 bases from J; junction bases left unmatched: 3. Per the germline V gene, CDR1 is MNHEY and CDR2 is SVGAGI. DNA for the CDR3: TGTGCCAGCAGTTACTCGGGGACAGGGCCCACTGAAGCTTTCTTT. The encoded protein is CASSYSGTGPTEAFF.

The CDR3 here is CASSTNEQTYGYTF. DNA of the CDR3: TGTGCCAGCTCGACCAACGAACAAACTTATGGCTACACCTTC. The V call is TRBV18, the J call TRBJ1-2, with D unresolved. The CDR3 sequence is 14 residues long. V was shortened by 6 bases and J by 5 bases, with 16 bases between the two germline ends. The germline V gene encodes CDR1 KGHSH and CDR2 LQKENI.

CDR3 in DNA: TGTGCCAGCAGCTTGGTACTAGCGGGGGTCTACAATGAGCAGTTCTTC. This translates into CASSLVLAGVYNEQFF. V gene TRBV5-4 combines with J gene TRBJ2-1; 11 positions match TRBD2. The CDR3 contains 16 residues. Germline values: CDR1 SGHNT, CDR2 YYREEE (reference sequence). The V gene end was trimmed by 0 bases and the J gene end by 3 bases; junction bases not matched to a gene: 2. Full variable domain (outside the CDR3, taken from reference TRBV5-4 and TRBJ2-1): ETGVTQSPTHLIKTRGQQVTLRCSSQSGHNTVSWYQQALGQGPQFIFQYYREEENGRGNFPPRFSGLQFPNYSSELNVNALELDDSALYLCASSLVLAGVYNEQFFGPGTRLTVL.

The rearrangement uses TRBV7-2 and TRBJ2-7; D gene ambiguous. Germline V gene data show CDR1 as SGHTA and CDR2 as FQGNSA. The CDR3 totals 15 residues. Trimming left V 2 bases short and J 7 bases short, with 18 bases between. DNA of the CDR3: TGTGCCAGCAGCTTATGGACGGGCCCCAGTGGGGAGCAGTACTTC. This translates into CASSLWTGPSGEQYF. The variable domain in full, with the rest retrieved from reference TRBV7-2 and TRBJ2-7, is GAGVSQSPSNKVTEKGKDVELRCDPISGHTALYWYRQSLGQGLEFLIYFQGNSAPDKSGLPSDRFSAERTGGSVSTLTIQRTQQEDSAVYLCASSLWTGPSGEQYFGPGTRLTVT.

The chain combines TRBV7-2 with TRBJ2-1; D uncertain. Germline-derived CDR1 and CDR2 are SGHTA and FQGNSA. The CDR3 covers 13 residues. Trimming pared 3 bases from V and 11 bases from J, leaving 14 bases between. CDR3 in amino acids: CASSLGPAMKQFF. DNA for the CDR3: TGTGCCAGCAGCTTGGGCCCTGCAATGAAGCAGTTCTTC.

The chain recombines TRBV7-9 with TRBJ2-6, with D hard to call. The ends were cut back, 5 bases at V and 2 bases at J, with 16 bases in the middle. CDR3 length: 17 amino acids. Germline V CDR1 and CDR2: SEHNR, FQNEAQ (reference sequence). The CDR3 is CASSPLSAGTGANVLTF. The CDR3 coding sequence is TGTGCCAGCAGCCCGTTGTCGGCTGGGACTGGGGCCAACGTCCTGACTTTC.

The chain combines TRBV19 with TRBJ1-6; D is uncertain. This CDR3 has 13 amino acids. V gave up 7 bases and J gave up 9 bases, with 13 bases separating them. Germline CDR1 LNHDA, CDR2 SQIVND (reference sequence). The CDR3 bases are TGTGCCAGTAAGTCCGAGGGTACTTCACCCCTCCACTTT. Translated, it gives CASKSEGTSPLHF.

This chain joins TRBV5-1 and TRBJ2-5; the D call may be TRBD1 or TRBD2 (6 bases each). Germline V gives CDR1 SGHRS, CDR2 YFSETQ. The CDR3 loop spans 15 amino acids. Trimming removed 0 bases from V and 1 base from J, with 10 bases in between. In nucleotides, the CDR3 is TGCGCCAGCAGCTTGGCCCCGGGGGCCCAAGAGACCCAGTACTTC. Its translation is CASSLAPGAQETQYF.

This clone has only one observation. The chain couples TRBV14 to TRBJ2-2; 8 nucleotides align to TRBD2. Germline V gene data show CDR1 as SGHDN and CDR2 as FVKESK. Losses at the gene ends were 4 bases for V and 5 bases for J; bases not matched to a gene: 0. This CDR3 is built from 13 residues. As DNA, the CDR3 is TGTGCCAGCAGCCTAGCGGGGACCGGGGAGCTGTTTTTT. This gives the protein CASSLAGTGELFF.

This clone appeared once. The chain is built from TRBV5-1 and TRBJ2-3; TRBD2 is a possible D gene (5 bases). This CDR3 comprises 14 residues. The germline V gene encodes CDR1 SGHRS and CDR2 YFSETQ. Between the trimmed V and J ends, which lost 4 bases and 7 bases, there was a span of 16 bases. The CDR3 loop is CASSPAAGANTQYF. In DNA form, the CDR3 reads TGCGCCAGCAGCCCGGCGGCGGGCGCGAATACGCAGTATTTT.

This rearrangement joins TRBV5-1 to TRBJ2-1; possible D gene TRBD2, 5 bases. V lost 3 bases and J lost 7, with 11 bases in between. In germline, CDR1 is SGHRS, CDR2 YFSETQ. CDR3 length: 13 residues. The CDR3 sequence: CASSSGSSNEQFF. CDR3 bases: TGCGCCAGCAGCTCGGGGTCGTCTAATGAGCAGTTCTTC.

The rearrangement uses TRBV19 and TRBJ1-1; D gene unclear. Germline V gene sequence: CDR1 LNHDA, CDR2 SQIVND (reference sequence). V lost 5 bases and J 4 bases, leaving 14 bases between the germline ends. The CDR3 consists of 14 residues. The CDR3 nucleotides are TGTGCCAGTAGTTTCCGTGCAGCAGGCACTGAAGCTTTCTTT. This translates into CASSFRAAGTEAFF.

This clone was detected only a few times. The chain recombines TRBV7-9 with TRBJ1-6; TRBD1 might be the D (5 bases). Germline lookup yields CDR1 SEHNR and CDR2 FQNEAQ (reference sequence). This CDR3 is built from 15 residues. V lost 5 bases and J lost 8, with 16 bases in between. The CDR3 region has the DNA TGTGCCAGCAGCGCCGGACGGGGCGAATATTCACCCCTCCACTTT. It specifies CASSAGRGEYSPLHF.

CDR3 amino acids: CASSLGLIDNSPLHF. The DNA of the CDR3 is TGTGCCAGTAGTTTGGGGCTGATCGATAATTCACCCCTCCACTTT. V gene TRBV19 combines with J gene TRBJ1-6; tentative D call: TRBD1 (5 bases). Trimming left V 5 bases short and J 5 bases short, with 13 bases between. CDR3 length: 15 amino acids. From germline, CDR1 is LNHDA and CDR2 SQIVND (reference sequence).

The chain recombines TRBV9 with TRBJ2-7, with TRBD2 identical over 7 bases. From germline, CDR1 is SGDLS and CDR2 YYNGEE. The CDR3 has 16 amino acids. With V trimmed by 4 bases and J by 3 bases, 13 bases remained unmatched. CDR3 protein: CASSPQPRGDHYEQYF. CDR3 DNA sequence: TGTGCCAGCAGCCCACAACCCCGGGGGGATCACTACGAGCAGTACTTC.

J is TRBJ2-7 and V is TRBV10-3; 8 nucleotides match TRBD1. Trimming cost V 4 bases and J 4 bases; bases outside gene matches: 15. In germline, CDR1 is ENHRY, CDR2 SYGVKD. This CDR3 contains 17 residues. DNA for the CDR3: TGTGCCATCAGTGCCTCCGGGACAGGCGGCCCTTTGTACGAGCAGTACTTC. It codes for CAISASGTGGPLYEQYF.

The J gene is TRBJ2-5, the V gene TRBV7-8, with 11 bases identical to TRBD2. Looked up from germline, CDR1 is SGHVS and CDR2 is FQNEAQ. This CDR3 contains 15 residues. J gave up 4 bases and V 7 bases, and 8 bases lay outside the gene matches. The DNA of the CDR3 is TGTGCCAGCACTACTAGCGGGAGTTCTCCAGAGACCCAGTACTTC. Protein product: CASTTSGSSPETQYF. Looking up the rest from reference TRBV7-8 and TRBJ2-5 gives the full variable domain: GAGVSQSPRYKVAKRGQDVALRCDPISGHVSLFWYQQALGQGPEFLTYFQNEAQLDKSGLPSDRFFAERPEGSVSTLKIQRTQQEDSAVYLCASTTSGSSPETQYFGPGTRLLVL.

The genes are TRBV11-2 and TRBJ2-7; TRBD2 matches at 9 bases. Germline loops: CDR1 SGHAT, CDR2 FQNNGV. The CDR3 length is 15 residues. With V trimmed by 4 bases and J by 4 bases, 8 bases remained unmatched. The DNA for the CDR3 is TGTGCCAGCAGCTCCACCTACCTAGCGGGGTACGAGCAGTACTTC. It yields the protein CASSSTYLAGYEQYF.

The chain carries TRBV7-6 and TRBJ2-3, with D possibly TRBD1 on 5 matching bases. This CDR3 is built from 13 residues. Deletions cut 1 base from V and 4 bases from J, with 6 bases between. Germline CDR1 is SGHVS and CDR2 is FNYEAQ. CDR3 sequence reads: CASSLVGPDTQYF. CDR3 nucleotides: TGTGCCAGCAGCTTAGTGGGGCCAGATACGCAGTATTTT.

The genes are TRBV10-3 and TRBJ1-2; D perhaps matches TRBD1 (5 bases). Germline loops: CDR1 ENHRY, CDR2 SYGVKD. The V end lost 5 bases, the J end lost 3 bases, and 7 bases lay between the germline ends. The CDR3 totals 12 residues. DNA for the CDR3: TGTGCCATCAGTAGGGACGACTATGGCTACACCTTC. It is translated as CAISRDDYGYTF.